By proportion, the clone carrying this TCR beta chain is medium-sized. Its antigen is still unknown. This specimen comes from a study of prognosis after radiotherapy for stage I lung cancer. In the study overall: Of the enrolled patients, fourteen had newly diagnosed primary stage I lung tumors, while a few had oligometastatic NSCLC following surgical resection of the primary tumor.

A volume of around 6.4 milliliters of peripheral blood was collected by draw at each of two time points. The germline gives CDR1 MDHEN, CDR2 SYDVKM. Trimming shortened V by 6 bases and J by 3 bases, and 22 bases separated the two germline ends. CDR3 length: 17 amino acids. Study-level results: Samples before stereotactic body radiation therapy had more unique TCR clones (median about 9,200 versus 6,500). Reports indicated that TRBV and TRBJ gene usage differed between patients with and without metastases, including differences in several V and a couple of J genes after SBRT.

TCR beta CDR3 amplification from genomic DNA was performed by two-round multiplex PCR. For every TRBV and TRBJ gene, a specific primer was used in first-round PCR. TCRdb recomputed calls from the multiplex PCR reads with MiXCR, one row per CDR3 protein. Here the sample spans about 14,000 distinct CDR3 sequences, 28% being singletons. The chain combines TRBV28 with TRBJ2-3; TRBD1 is a possible D gene (5 bases). This sample comprised PBMCs, obtained before or after stereotactic body radiation therapy (not recorded which). The origin of this receptor is a donor at least 50 years old with non-small cell lung cancer. The CDR3 DNA sequence: TGTGCCAGCAGCCCCCACGCCGTGGCAGGGTATACAGATACGCAGTATTTT. Its protein product is CASSPHAVAGYTDTQYF.